The 7 T cell receptor beta chains reported below all come from one sample, sequenced in a study of blood T cell repertoires in COVID-19. TCRdb's table, derived via immunoSEQ multiplex PCR, lists solely in-frame clones and lacks some. The table records 150,000 to 180,000 clones, 70% to 85% of them present only once. Sequencing was carried out using peripheral blood. The source is a woman aged 60-75 years with acute or convalescent COVID-19.

The chain joins TRBV30 to TRBJ2-7; D may be TRBD2 (7 bases). Trimming shortened V by 1 base and J by 6 bases, and 10 bases separated the two germline ends. Germline V lookup: CDR1 GTSNPN, CDR2 SVGIG (reference sequence). The CDR3 runs 12 residues. This CDR3 reads CAWSGGGAEQYF. CDR3 sequence (DNA): TGTGCCTGGAGTGGGGGGGGCGCCGAGCAGTACTTC. The full variable domain, completed using reference TRBV30 and TRBJ2-7, is SQTIHQWPATLVQPVGSPLSLECTVEGTSNPNLYWYRQAAGRGLQLLFYSVGIGQISSEVPQNLSASRPQDRQFILSSKKLLLSDSGFYLCAWSGGGAEQYFGPGTRLTVT.

This rearrangement joins TRBV18 to TRBJ2-7, with D possibly being TRBD1 (5 bases). Germline CDR1 KGHSH, CDR2 LQKENI. This CDR3 has 16 amino acids. Trimming stripped 2 bases from V and 0 bases from J, with 14 bases between. The CDR3 sequence: CASSPTTAGRSYEQYF. As DNA, the CDR3 is TGTGCCAGCTCACCAACTACGGCAGGGCGCTCCTACGAGCAGTACTTC.

The V call is TRBV7-2, the J call TRBJ2-3; 8 positions match TRBD2. This CDR3 comprises 15 residues. Germline lookup yields CDR1 SGHTA and CDR2 FQGNSA. V lost 5 bases, J lost 0 bases, and 4 bases stayed unmatched. As DNA, the CDR3 is TGTGCCAGCAGCCGTAGCGGGACTAGCACAGATACGCAGTATTTT. It specifies CASSRSGTSTDTQYF.

The V call is TRBV11-2, the J call TRBJ1-2; D gene uncertain. The CDR3 has 13 amino acids. Looked up from germline, CDR1 is SGHAT and CDR2 is FQNNGV. V was cut by 1 base and J by 0 bases, with 3 bases left in between. The CDR3 loop is CASSLASNYGYTF. CDR3 in DNA: TGTGCCAGCAGCTTAGCGTCTAACTATGGCTACACCTTC.

The rearrangement links TRBV2 to TRBJ2-1; 8 positions agree with TRBD1. Germline V gene lookup returns CDR1 SNHLY and CDR2 FYNNEI. The junction had 3 bases not matched to a gene; V was cut back by 2 bases and J by 9 bases. The CDR3 is 13 residues long. CDR3 in DNA: TGTGCCAGCAGTGAACGAGGGACAGGTGAGCAGTTCTTC. As protein: CASSERGTGEQFF. The full variable domain, its missing parts supplied by reference TRBV2 and TRBJ2-1, is EPEVTQTPSHQVTQMGQEVILRCVPISNHLYFYWYRQILGQKVEFLVSFYNNEISEKSEIFDDQFSVERPDGSNFTLKIRSTKLEDSAMYFCASSERGTGEQFFGPGTRLTVL.

The chain carries TRBV19 and TRBJ2-3; 11 bases are a match to TRBD2. The V segment lost 8 bases and the J segment 2 bases; nucleotides outside the gene matches: 3. From germline, CDR1 is LNHDA and CDR2 SQIVND (reference sequence). This CDR3 has 14 residues. Here the CDR3 reads CASCSGGVTDTQYF. The CDR3 region has the DNA TGTGCCAGTTGTAGCGGGGGGGTCACAGATACGCAGTATTTT. Full variable domain (rest looked up from reference TRBV19 and TRBJ2-3): DGGITQSPKYLFRKEGQNVTLSCEQNLNHDAMYWYRQDPGQGLRLIYYSQIVNDFQKGDIAEGYSVSREKKESFPLTVTSAQKNPTAFYLCASCSGGVTDTQYFGPGTRLTVL.

This chain links TRBV11-3 with TRBJ2-7; maybe TRBD1 (6 bases). V was clipped by 2 bases and J by 6 bases, with 14 bases between them. This CDR3 has 14 amino acids. Germline assignment: CDR1 SGHNT and CDR2 YENEEA. CDR3: CASSLFQGIIEQYF. The CDR3 region has the DNA TGTGCCAGCAGCTTATTTCAGGGGATCATCGAGCAGTACTTC. Variable domain in full (rest from reference TRBV11-3 and TRBJ2-7): EAGVVQSPRYKIIEKKQPVAFWCNPISGHNTLYWYLQNLGQGPELLIRYENEEAVDDSQLPKDRFSAERLKGVDSTLKIQPAELGDSAVYLCASSLFQGIIEQYFGPGTRLTVT.